The next 9 T cell receptor beta chains were all read from a single sample in a study of T cells after yellow fever vaccination. TCRdb fed the 5' RACE reads into MiXCR, producing one record per CDR3 protein. In the table there are 350,000 to 450,000 distinct CDR3 sequences, around 6.5% of which are singletons. The input for sequencing was PBMCs, taken 5 days after the yellow fever booster vaccination. Receptor source: a young man who received the YFV17D yellow fever vaccine.

Many counts were recorded for this clonotype. The chain couples TRBV5-1 to TRBJ2-1; 11 bases match TRBD2. CDR1 is SGHRS and CDR2 is YFSETQ in the germline V gene. The junction had 5 bases not matched to a gene; V was cut back by 0 bases and J by 6 bases. This CDR3 region has 16 residues. The chain's CDR3 is CASSLEVSGRANEQFF. CDR3 DNA sequence: TGCGCCAGCAGCTTGGAGGTTAGCGGGAGGGCCAATGAGCAGTTCTTC.

This clonotype occurred a few times. The chain joins TRBV6-4 to TRBJ2-2, with D tentatively TRBD1 (6 bases). CDR3 length: 13 residues. Germline V gives CDR1 MRHNA, CDR2 SNTAGT. V dropped 6 bases and J dropped 4 bases, with 9 bases sitting between them. The CDR3 here is CASSGQSTGELFF. The DNA of the CDR3 is TGTGCCAGCAGCGGACAGAGCACCGGGGAGCTGTTTTTT.

This clonotype has only a few counts. The J gene is TRBJ2-7, the V gene TRBV6-1; 11 bases align to TRBD1. This CDR3 contains 15 residues. The trim removed 6 bases at V and 4 bases at J, leaving 8 bases unmatched. From germline, CDR1 is MNHNS and CDR2 SASEGT. CDR3 in DNA: TGTGCCAGCAGGGACAGGGGGCAGTATAAGTACGAGCAGTACTTC. Protein sequence: CASRDRGQYKYEQYF.

This clonotype came up a few times. This chain links TRBV28 with TRBJ1-2, with D tentatively TRBD1 (5 bases). The CDR3 covers 16 residues. Germline-derived CDR1 and CDR2 are MDHEN and SYDVKM. With 10 bases removed from V and 5 bases from J, the gap between germline ends came to 26 bases. CDR3 in DNA: TGTGCCATCCCTTCGGGCGAGGGGCGGGGCATTTATGGCTACACCTTC. This sequence encodes CAIPSGEGRGIYGYTF.

The chain links TRBV6-1 to TRBJ2-1, with D possibly TRBD2 on 5 matching bases. V lost 2 bases and J 4 bases, leaving 9 bases between the germline ends. CDR3 length: 14 amino acids. Per germline, CDR1 MNHNS and CDR2 SASEGT. CDR3 region: CASSETLEYNEQFF. For the CDR3, the DNA is TGTGCCAGCAGTGAAACACTAGAATACAATGAGCAGTTCTTC.

This clonotype showed up many times. This rearrangement joins TRBV6-5 to TRBJ2-7; unclear D gene. Per germline, CDR1 MNHEY and CDR2 SVGAGI. CDR3 length: 15 amino acids. The V end lost 3 bases, the J end lost 1 base, and 13 bases lay between the germline ends. The CDR3 protein is CASSYEPKGSYEQYF. The CDR3 nucleotides read TGTGCCAGCAGTTATGAACCTAAAGGGTCCTACGAGCAGTACTTC.

The V call is TRBV6-1, the J call TRBJ2-1; D is ambiguous. The V end lost 4 bases, the J end lost 0 bases, and 13 bases lay between the germline ends. The germline CDR1 and CDR2 sequences are MNHNS and SASEGT. The CDR3 length is 16 residues. The CDR3 region is CASSGVGGSSYNEQFF. The CDR3 nucleotides read TGTGCCAGCAGTGGGGTGGGCGGCAGCTCCTACAATGAGCAGTTCTTC.

This clonotype was counted ten times or more. The chain links TRBV11-2 to TRBJ2-7; perhaps TRBD2 as D (6 bases). CDR1 is SGHAT and CDR2 is FQNNGV in the germline V gene. V lost 5 bases to trimming and J lost 1 base, with 12 bases between them. This CDR3 is 14 amino acids long. The CDR3: CASSPRRGSYEQYF. CDR3 nucleotides: TGTGCCAGCAGCCCAAGGCGGGGATCCTACGAGCAGTACTTC.

This chain connects TRBV7-9 to TRBJ2-7; 7 bases are a match to TRBD1. V lost 10 bases and J lost 3; bases outside the gene matches: 6. CDR3 length: 12 residues. Germline V CDR1 and CDR2: SEHNR, FQNEAQ (reference sequence). The CDR3 bases are TGTGCCACCGTGACAGGGAACTACGAGCAGTACTTC. This encodes CATVTGNYEQYF.